These T cell receptor beta chains were read from a single sample in a study of PD-L1 blockade in urothelial cancer. The method was immunoSEQ multiplex PCR; TCRdb's version includes in-frame clones alone and lacks a portion of them. The sample holds tens of thousands of clones, 90% seen once. This specimen consisted of PBMCs, obtained around atezolizumab (anti-PD-L1) treatment. Receptors were obtained from a man aged 60 to 69 with urothelial cancer. CDR3s include the opening cysteine and the closing phenylalanine or tryptophan. D genes are given only for firm matches. Rows give clone size only sometimes, using once, few, many, or a class for an expanded clone.

v_gene	d_gene	j_gene	abundance	CDR3aa	CDR3nt
TRBV6-1	TRBD2	TRBJ2-7	.	CASSEALRGGRDEQYF	TGTGCCAGCAGTGAAGCTCTACGGGGGGGCAGGGACGAGCAGTACTTC
TRBV27	.	TRBJ1-2	.	CASSFVAGNYGYTF	TGTGCCAGCAGTTTTGTGGCAGGGAACTATGGCTACACCTTC
TRBV5-1	TRBD2	TRBJ2-1	.	CASSLVTSGSYEQFF	TGCGCCAGCAGCTTGGTCACTAGCGGGAGCTATGAGCAGTTCTTC
TRBV15	.	TRBJ1-2	.	CATSTPGYGYTF	TGTGCCACCAGCACTCCGGGCTATGGCTACACCTTC
TRBV9	.	TRBJ2-7	.	CASSVGSGSYEQYF	TGTGCCAGCAGCGTCGGATCGGGGTCCTACGAGCAGTACTTC
TRBV7-2	TRBD1	TRBJ2-7	few	CASSLLTGGEQYF	TGTGCCAGCAGCTTGCTCACAGGGGGCGAGCAGTACTTC
TRBV27	TRBD2	TRBJ2-5	.	CASRGLSGVEETQYF	TGTGCCAGCAGGGGGCTTAGCGGGGTCGAAGAGACCCAGTACTTC
TRBV29-1	.	TRBJ1-2	once	CSVEDLGGGVRF	TGCAGCGTTGAAGATCTGGGAGGGGGAGTACGCTTC
TRBV5-4	.	TRBJ1-6	.	CASSLGGLNSPLHF	TGTGCCAGCAGCTTGGGGGGGCTTAATTCACCCCTCCACTTT
TRBV28	TRBD2	TRBJ2-1	.	CASSKTSGRYSEQFF	TGTGCCAGCAGTAAGACTAGCGGGAGGTATAGTGAGCAGTTCTTC
TRBV7-2	TRBD1	TRBJ2-5	.	CASSLGRTGSQETQYF	TGTGCCAGCAGCTTAGGCAGGACAGGAAGCCAAGAGACCCAGTACTTC
TRBV19	TRBD2	TRBJ2-5	once	CASRTSGRLPETQYF	TGTGCCAGTAGGACTAGCGGGAGGCTCCCCGAGACCCAGTACTTC
TRBV4-1	TRBD2	TRBJ2-7	.	CASRLREENYEQYF	TGCGCCAGCAGGTTGCGGGAGGAGAACTACGAGCAGTACTTC
TRBV28	TRBD2	TRBJ2-7	.	CASSPVGSGRTSSYEQYF	TGTGCCAGCAGTCCCGTTGGTAGCGGGAGGACGAGCTCCTACGAGCAGTACTTC
TRBV5-4	.	TRBJ2-5	.	CASSVAGRGETQYF	TGTGCCAGCTCAGTGGCGGGGAGAGGAGAGACCCAGTACTTC
TRBV2	TRBD2	TRBJ2-1	.	CASLSSGGANEQFF	TGTGCCAGCCTCTCTAGCGGGGGGGCAAATGAGCAGTTCTTC
TRBV6-5	.	TRBJ1-1	.	CASSRGGDAFF	TGTGCCAGCAGCCGGGGAGGAGATGCTTTCTTT
TRBV4-3	.	TRBJ2-2	.	CASSQDQVAGTGELFF	TGCGCCAGCAGCCAAGATCAGGTCGCCGGCACCGGGGAGCTGTTTTTT
TRBV6-4	.	TRBJ2-2	few	CASSDRDTGELFF	TGTGCCAGCAGTGACCGAGACACCGGGGAGCTGTTTTTT
TRBV9	TRBD1	TRBJ2-3	.	CARVDRGQSTDTQYF	TGTGCCAGGGTTGACAGGGGGCAAAGCACAGATACGCAGTATTTT
TRBV7-3	TRBD2	TRBJ2-1	.	CASSLRLAGVNEQFF	TGTGCCAGCAGCTTACGGCTAGCGGGAGTCAATGAGCAGTTCTTC
TRBV30	.	TRBJ2-2	.	CAWSTGTSTGELFF	TGTGCCTGGAGTACGGGTACTTCCACCGGGGAGCTGTTTTTT
TRBV5-5	.	TRBJ2-5	.	CASSFDRYQETQYF	TGTGCCAGCAGCTTTGACAGATACCAAGAGACCCAGTACTTC
TRBV6-7	TRBD1	TRBJ2-5	once	CASSSGTEALGTQYF	TGTGCCAGCAGTTCCGGGACAGAGGCACTCGGGACCCAGTACTTC
TRBV5-4	.	TRBJ2-3	.	CASSPRGGSITDTQYF	TGTGCCAGCAGCCCGCGGGGTGGGAGTATCACAGATACGCAGTATTTT
TRBV29-1	TRBD1	TRBJ2-5	.	CSADREETQYF	TGCAGCGCTGACAGGGAAGAGACCCAGTACTTC
TRBV2	.	TRBJ1-4	.	CASSVGRANEKLFF	TGTGCCAGCAGTGTGGGGAGGGCTAATGAAAAACTGTTTTTT
TRBV9	TRBD2	TRBJ2-6	.	CASSVGVREGTGANVLTF	TGTGCCAGCAGCGTAGGGGTCCGGGAGGGCACTGGGGCCAACGTCCTGACTTTC